One and the same sample provided the 7 T cell receptor beta chains below, sequenced in a study of siplizumab effects on memory and regulatory T cells. Repertoires were generated with immunoSEQ multiplex PCR, while TCRdb's copy carries only in-frame clones and drops some. The data show roughly 100,000 clones, with approximately 94% seen just once and less than 0.35% held by the top ten. Sequenced sample: CD4+ T cells sorted from blood. Every receptor here comes from a human donor in good health.

The genes are TRBV7-3 and TRBJ2-3; the match to TRBD1 covers 10 bases. This CDR3 has 19 amino acids. The J segment lost 4 bases and the V segment lost 3 bases, leaving 16 bases of the junction unmatched. CDR1 is SGHTA, CDR2 FQGTGA, per germline. The DNA for the CDR3 is TGTGCCAGCAGCTTTACTCCTTCCCTCGACAGGGGGCGACCAGATACGCAGTATTTT. It encodes CASSFTPSLDRGRPDTQYF.

The rearrangement uses TRBV30 and TRBJ2-1, with 9 positions matching TRBD1. The CDR3 is 16 amino acids. The ends lost 0 bases at V and 0 bases at J; junction bases unmatched: 3. Germline lookup yields CDR1 GTSNPN and CDR2 SVGIG (reference sequence). DNA of the CDR3: TGTGCCTGGAGTGTACAGGGGGCTCCCTCCTACAATGAGCAGTTCTTC. It encodes CAWSVQGAPSYNEQFF.

J is TRBJ2-7 and V is TRBV2, with D uncertain. Trimming stripped 4 bases from V and 3 bases from J, with 10 bases between. CDR3 size: 13 residues. Germline V lookup: CDR1 SNHLY, CDR2 FYNNEI. The CDR3 DNA reads TGTGCCAGCAGTGTGTGGCAGAGCTACGAGCAGTACTTC. Encoded protein: CASSVWQSYEQYF. The entire variable domain, with the rest obtained from reference TRBV2 and TRBJ2-7, is as follows: EPEVTQTPSHQVTQMGQEVILRCVPISNHLYFYWYRQILGQKVEFLVSFYNNEISEKSEIFDDQFSVERPDGSNFTLKIRSTKLEDSAMYFCASSVWQSYEQYFGPGTRLTVT.

The V call is TRBV18, the J call TRBJ1-1, with D tentatively TRBD1 (6 bases). CDR3 size: 14 residues. Germline values: CDR1 KGHSH, CDR2 LQKENI. Trimming shortened V by 2 bases and J by 3 bases, and 10 bases separated the two germline ends. CDR3: CASSPARGDTEAFF. The CDR3 DNA sequence: TGTGCCAGCTCACCAGCCAGGGGAGACACTGAAGCTTTCTTT.

This chain connects TRBV10-2 to TRBJ1-5, with no clear D. The CDR3 consists of 13 residues. Germline CDR1 is WSHSY and CDR2 is SAAADI. V was clipped by 9 bases and J by 6 bases, with 15 bases between them. The CDR3 coding sequence is TGCGCCAGTTCGCAGGCAATTTTTCAGCCCCAGCATTTT. Its protein is CASSQAIFQPQHF.

The chain uses TRBV9 and TRBJ2-3; possible D gene TRBD2, 5 bases. Between the trimmed V and J ends, which lost 0 bases and 1 base, there was a span of 15 bases. This CDR3 contains 17 residues. Germline CDR1 is SGDLS and CDR2 is YYNGEE. The CDR3 loop is CASSVVALEAGTDTQYF. The CDR3 DNA reads TGTGCCAGCAGCGTAGTCGCTTTGGAGGCCGGCACAGATACGCAGTATTTT.

The chain has TRBV5-6 and TRBJ2-7; the match to TRBD1 covers 8 bases. The CDR3 has 15 residues. Germline CDR1 is SGHDT and CDR2 is YYEEEE. The V segment lost 5 bases and the J segment 2 bases; nucleotides outside the gene matches: 9. In nucleotides, the CDR3 is TGTGCCAGCAGAGAACAGGGGGGTAACACCTACGAGCAGTACTTC. Residues: CASREQGGNTYEQYF.